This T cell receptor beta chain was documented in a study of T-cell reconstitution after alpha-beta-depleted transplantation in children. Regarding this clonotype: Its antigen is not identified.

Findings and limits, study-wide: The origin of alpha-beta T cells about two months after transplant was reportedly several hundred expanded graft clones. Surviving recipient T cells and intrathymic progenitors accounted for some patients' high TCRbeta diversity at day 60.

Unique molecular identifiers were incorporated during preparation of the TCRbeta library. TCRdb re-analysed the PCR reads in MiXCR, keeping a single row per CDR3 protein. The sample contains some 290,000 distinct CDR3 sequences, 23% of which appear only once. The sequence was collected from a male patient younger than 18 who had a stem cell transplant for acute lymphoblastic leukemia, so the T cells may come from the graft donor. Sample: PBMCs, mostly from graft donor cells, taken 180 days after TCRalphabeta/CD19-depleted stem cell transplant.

The CDR3 here is CASSKEPSPHPDTQYF. The CDR3 DNA reads TGTGCCAGCAGCAAAGAGCCTAGCCCTCACCCAGATACGCAGTATTTT. This sequence joins TRBV21-1 and TRBJ2-3; the DNA was not used to check the table's D call, TRBD2. TRBV21-1 is labeled a pseudogene. This CDR3 is built from 16 residues.